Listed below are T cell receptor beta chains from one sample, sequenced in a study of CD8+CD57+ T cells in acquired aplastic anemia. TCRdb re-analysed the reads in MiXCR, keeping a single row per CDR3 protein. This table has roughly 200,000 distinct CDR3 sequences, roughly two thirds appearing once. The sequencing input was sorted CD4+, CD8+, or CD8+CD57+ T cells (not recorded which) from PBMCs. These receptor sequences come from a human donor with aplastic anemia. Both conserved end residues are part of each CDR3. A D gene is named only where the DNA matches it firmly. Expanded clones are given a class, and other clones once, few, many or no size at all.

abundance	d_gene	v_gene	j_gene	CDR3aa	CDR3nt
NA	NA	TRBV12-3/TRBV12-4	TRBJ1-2	CASSPVGPSYGYTF	TGTGCCAGCAGTCCCGTAGGGCCCTCCTATGGCTACACCTTC
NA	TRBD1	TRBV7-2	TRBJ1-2	CASSLGLDRAAGYTF	TGTGCCAGCAGCTTGGGATTAGACAGGGCGGCTGGCTACACCTTC
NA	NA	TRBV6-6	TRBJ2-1	CATQRSSYNEQFF	TGTGCCACCCAACGGAGCTCCTACAATGAGCAGTTCTTC
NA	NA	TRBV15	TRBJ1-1	CATSRDLEAEAFF	TGTGCCACCAGCAGAGATCTTGAAGCTGAAGCTTTCTTT
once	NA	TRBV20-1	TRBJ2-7	CSARDRRSSYGQYF	TGCAGTGCTAGAGATCGAAGAAGCTCCTACGGGCAGTACTTC
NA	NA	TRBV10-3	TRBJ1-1	CAISENRYEAFF	TGTGCCATCAGTGAGAACAGGTATGAAGCTTTCTTT
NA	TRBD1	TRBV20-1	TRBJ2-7	CSAGGTGPRYYEQYF	TGCAGTGCGGGGGGGACAGGGCCGAGGTACTACGAGCAGTACTTC
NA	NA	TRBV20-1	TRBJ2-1	CSASSSLAVNEQFF	TGCAGTGCTAGTAGTAGCCTTGCCGTTAATGAGCAGTTCTTC
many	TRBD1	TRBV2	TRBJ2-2	CASTRGTGLGELFF	TGTGCCAGCACCCGAGGGACAGGATTGGGGGAGCTGTTTTTT
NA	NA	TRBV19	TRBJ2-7	CASSIARNYEQYF	TGTGCCAGTAGTATAGCGAGGAATTACGAGCAGTACTTC
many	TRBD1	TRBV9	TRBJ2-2	CASSVDVRQGNTGELFF	TGTGCCAGCAGCGTAGACGTTCGACAGGGGAACACCGGGGAGCTGTTTTTT
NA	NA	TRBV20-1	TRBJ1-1	CSAPGRHTEAFF	TGCAGTGCTCCCGGACGGCATACTGAAGCTTTCTTT
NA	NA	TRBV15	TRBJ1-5	CATSNGWEQYSNQPQHF	TGTGCCACCAGCAACGGTTGGGAGCAGTATAGCAATCAGCCCCAGCATTTT
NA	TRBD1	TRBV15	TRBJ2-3	CATSGRQGLTDTQYF	TGTGCCACCAGCGGTAGACAGGGATTAACAGATACGCAGTATTTT
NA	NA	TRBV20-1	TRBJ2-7	CSARGRYEQYF	TGCAGTGCTAGAGGTCGATACGAGCAGTACTTC
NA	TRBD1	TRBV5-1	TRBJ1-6	CASSPDRAINSPLHF	TGCGCCAGCAGTCCGGACAGGGCTATAAATTCACCCCTCCACTTT
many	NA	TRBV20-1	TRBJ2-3	CSGSGLGRNTQYF	TGCAGTGGTTCGGGCTTAGGGCGGAATACGCAGTATTTT
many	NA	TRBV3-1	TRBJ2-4	CASGDTNIQYF	TGTGCCAGCGGGGACACCAACATTCAGTACTTC
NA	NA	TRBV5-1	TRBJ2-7	CASSSAYEQYF	TGTGCCAGCAGCTCGGCGTACGAGCAGTACTTC
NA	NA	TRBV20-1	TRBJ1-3	CSARRNGLNSGNTIYF	TGCAGTGCTAGACGCAACGGACTGAACTCTGGAAACACCATATATTTT